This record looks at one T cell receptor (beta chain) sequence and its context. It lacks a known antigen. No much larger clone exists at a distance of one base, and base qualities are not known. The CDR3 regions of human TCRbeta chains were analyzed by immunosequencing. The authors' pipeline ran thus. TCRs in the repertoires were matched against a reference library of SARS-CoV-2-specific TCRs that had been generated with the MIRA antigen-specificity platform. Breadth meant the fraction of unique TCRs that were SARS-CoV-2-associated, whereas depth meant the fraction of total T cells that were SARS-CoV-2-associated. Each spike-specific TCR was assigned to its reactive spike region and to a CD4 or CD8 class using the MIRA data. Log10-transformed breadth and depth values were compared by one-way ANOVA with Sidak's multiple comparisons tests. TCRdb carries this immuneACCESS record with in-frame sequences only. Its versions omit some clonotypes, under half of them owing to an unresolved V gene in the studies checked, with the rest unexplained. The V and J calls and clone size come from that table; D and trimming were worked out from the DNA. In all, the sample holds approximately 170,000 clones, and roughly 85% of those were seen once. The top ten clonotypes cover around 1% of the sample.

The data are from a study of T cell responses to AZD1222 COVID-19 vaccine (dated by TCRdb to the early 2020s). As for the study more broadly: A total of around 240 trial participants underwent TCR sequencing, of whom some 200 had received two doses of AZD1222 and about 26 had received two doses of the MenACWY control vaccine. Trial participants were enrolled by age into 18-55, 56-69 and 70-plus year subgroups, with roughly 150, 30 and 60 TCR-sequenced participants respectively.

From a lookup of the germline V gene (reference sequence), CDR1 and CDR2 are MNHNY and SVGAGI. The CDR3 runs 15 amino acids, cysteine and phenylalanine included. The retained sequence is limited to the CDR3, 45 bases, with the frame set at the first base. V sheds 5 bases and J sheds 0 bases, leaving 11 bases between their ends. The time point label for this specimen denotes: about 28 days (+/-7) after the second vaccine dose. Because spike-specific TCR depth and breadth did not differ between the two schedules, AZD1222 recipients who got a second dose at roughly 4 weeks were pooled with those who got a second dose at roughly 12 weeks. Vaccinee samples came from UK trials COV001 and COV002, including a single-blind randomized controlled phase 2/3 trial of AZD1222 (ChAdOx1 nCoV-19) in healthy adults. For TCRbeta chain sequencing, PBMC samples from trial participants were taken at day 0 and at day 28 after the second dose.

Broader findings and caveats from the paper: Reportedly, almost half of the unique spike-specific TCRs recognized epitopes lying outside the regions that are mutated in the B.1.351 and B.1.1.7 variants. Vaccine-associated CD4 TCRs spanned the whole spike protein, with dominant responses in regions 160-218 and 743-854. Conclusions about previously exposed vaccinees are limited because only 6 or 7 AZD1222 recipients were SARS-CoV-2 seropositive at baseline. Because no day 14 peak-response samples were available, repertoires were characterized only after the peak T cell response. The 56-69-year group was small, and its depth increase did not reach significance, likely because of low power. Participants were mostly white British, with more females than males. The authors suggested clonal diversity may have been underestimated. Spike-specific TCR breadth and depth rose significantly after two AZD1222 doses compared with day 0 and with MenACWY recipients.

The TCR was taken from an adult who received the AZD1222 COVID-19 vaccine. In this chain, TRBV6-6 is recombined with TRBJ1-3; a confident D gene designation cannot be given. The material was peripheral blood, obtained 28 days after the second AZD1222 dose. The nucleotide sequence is TGTGCCAGCAGTGGGCGGTTGGGCTCTGGAAACACCATATATTTT. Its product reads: CASSGRLGSGNTIYF.